This paragraph reports one T cell receptor beta chain. These data come from a study of blood T cell repertoires in COVID-19. At the level of the study: Samples came from the United States, Italy and Spain, spanning acute and convalescent COVID-19. PBMCs, B-cell-depleted T cells, or T cells provided the cDNA or gDNA that made up the material.

The germline V gene encodes CDR1 SEHNR and CDR2 FQNEAQ (reference sequence). The CDR3 is made up of 18 amino acids. Trimming at V came to 5 bases and at J to 2 bases, leaving 14 bases not matched to a gene. Method: immunoSEQ multiplex PCR; TCRdb's copy keeps in-frame clones and lacks some. The sample records roughly 100,000 clones, 80% to 90% being singletons. This clonotype was obtained from an elderly woman with acute or convalescent COVID-19. The sequencing sample was made of peripheral blood. The chain employs TRBV7-9 and TRBJ2-3; 9 positions agree with TRBD2. CDR3 DNA: TGTGCCAGCAGCCGACGGACACTAGCGGGTGACATCACAGATACGCAGTATTTT. It translates to CASSRRTLAGDITDTQYF.